The clone carrying this T cell receptor beta chain was observed at least ten times. Antigen unknown. These data are taken from a study of T cells in Graves' hyperthyroidism and ophthalmopathy. Study findings and constraints: Clonotypes that were expanded in thyroid above 0.001 mostly appeared in blood too.

Amplification of TCR beta CDR3 regions used RNA as the template. The TCR CDR3 first-round RT-PCR relied on the HTBI primer set. TCRdb processed the multiplex PCR reads anew with MiXCR; each CDR3 protein has one entry. This sample has over 550,000 distinct CDR3 sequences, with approximately 16% found just once. The trim removed 3 bases at V and 6 bases at J, leaving 9 bases unmatched. CDR3 length equals 15 residues. Germline CDR1 and CDR2: SGHRS and YFSETQ. On the basis of clinical symptoms, serum thyroxine and TRAb, thyroid ultrasound and orbital computed tomography, diagnoses were made. V is TRBV5-1 and J is TRBJ1-1; 9 positions match TRBD1. The receptor was derived from a woman aged 18-29 years with Graves' hyperthyroidism. Sequenced: blood. In nucleotides, the CDR3 is TGCGCCAGCAGCTCGGACGGGACAGGGTTGGCTGAAGCTTTCTTT. This codes for CASSSDGTGLAEAFF. Looking up the rest from reference TRBV5-1 and TRBJ1-1 gives the full variable domain: KAGVTQTPRYLIKTRGQQVTLSCSPISGHRSVSWYQQTPGQGLQFLFEYFSETQRNKGNFPGRFSGRQFSNSRSEMNVSTLELGDSALYLCASSSDGTGLAEAFFGQGTRLTVV.